Listed below are T cell receptor beta chains from one sample, sequenced in a study of shared clonotypes between healthy human individuals. Some clones are missing from TCRdb's copy, which holds only in-frame ones; the method was immunoSEQ multiplex PCR. The table records about 2.1 million clones, around 93% of them present only once. Sequences were obtained from naive CD8+ T cells from PBMCs. All receptors come from a man aged 18-30 years in good health. Some clones in this sample may be carry-over from other donors' samples. Each CDR3 is given with its conserved first and last residue. A D gene is named only where the DNA matches it firmly.

>TRBV7-9|.|TRBJ2-3
CASSPDVDTQYF
TGTGCCAGCAGCCCAGACGTGGATACGCAGTATTTT
>TRBV27|.|TRBJ2-1
CASSFVAARGNEQFF
TGTGCCAGCAGTTTTGTAGCGGCTAGGGGCAATGAGCAGTTCTTC
>TRBV5-8|TRBD1|TRBJ1-2
CASSSRQGEIPNYGYTF
TGTGCCAGCAGCTCCAGACAGGGGGAAATTCCTAACTATGGCTACACCTTC
>TRBV9|TRBD2|TRBJ2-3
CASSSASGAGGDTQYF
TGTGCCAGCAGCTCTGCTAGCGGTGCGGGGGGAGATACGCAGTATTTT
>TRBV7-9|TRBD1|TRBJ2-7
CASSLSLRQGASYEQYF
TGTGCCAGCAGCTTAAGCCTAAGGCAGGGGGCCTCCTACGAGCAGTACTTC
>TRBV4-3|TRBD1|TRBJ1-1
CASSQDRAGGNTEAFF
TGCGCCAGCAGCCAAGACAGGGCAGGGGGGAACACTGAAGCTTTCTTT
>TRBV5-6|.|TRBJ1-4
CASSYRQEKLFF
TGTGCCAGCAGCTACAGACAGGAAAAACTGTTTTTT
>TRBV27|.|TRBJ2-7
CASSPRRTAGEQYF
TGTGCCAGCAGTCCCCGACGGACGGCTGGGGAGCAGTACTTC
>TRBV27|.|TRBJ1-1
CASSHLISGRGRYTEAFF
TGTGCCAGCAGCCATCTCATTTCAGGACGGGGGAGGTACACTGAAGCTTTCTTT
>TRBV15|.|TRBJ1-5
CATSRGAGPNQPQHF
TGTGCCACCAGCAGAGGCGCAGGCCCGAATCAGCCCCAGCATTTT
>TRBV4-1|.|TRBJ2-7
CASSQGTEGGQSYEQYF
TGCGCCAGCAGCCAAGGAACCGAGGGTGGACAGTCCTACGAGCAGTACTTC
>TRBV9|TRBD2|TRBJ2-1
CASSVATEREGYNEQFF
TGTGCCAGCAGCGTAGCTACTGAGCGGGAGGGCTACAATGAGCAGTTCTTC
>TRBV5-5|TRBD2|TRBJ2-7
CASSLAGTLYEQYF
TGTGCCAGCAGCTTAGCGGGAACCCTCTACGAGCAGTACTTC
>TRBV6-5|TRBD2|TRBJ2-7
CASSYDSGLTYEQYF
TGTGCCAGCAGTTATGATAGCGGGCTAACCTACGAGCAGTACTTC
>TRBV7-8|.|TRBJ2-7
CASSLRTLGPVYEQYF
TGTGCCAGCAGCTTACGGACCCTAGGGCCCGTCTACGAGCAGTACTTC
>TRBV6-6|.|TRBJ1-6
CASTGERYNSPLHF
TGTGCCAGCACGGGGGAGCGATATAATTCACCCCTCCACTTT
>TRBV4-1|.|TRBJ2-2
CASSQVRKETLGELFF
TGCGCCAGCAGCCAAGTCCGGAAGGAGACACTCGGGGAGCTGTTTTTT
>TRBV29-1|.|TRBJ2-1
CSLNNGANEQFF
TGCAGCCTGAATAACGGGGCGAATGAGCAGTTCTTC
>TRBV10-2|.|TRBJ2-7
CASSGGNYEQYF
TGCGCCAGCAGTGGGGGAAACTACGAGCAGTACTTC
>TRBV2|.|TRBJ2-7
CANRGTGFYEQYF
TGTGCCAACCGAGGGACCGGCTTCTACGAGCAGTACTTC
>TRBV29-1|TRBD1|TRBJ2-5
CSAPGGRGTQYF
TGCAGCGCACCAGGGGGTCGGGGGACCCAGTACTTC
>TRBV19|.|TRBJ1-1
CASSIHGFEAFF
TGTGCCAGTAGTATACACGGATTTGAAGCTTTCTTT
>TRBV9|.|TRBJ2-5
CASSATGALDETQYF
TGTGCCAGCAGCGCCACCGGGGCGCTAGATGAGACCCAGTACTTC
>TRBV13|.|TRBJ2-7
CASSSVANPYEQYF
TGTGCCAGCAGCTCCGTAGCGAACCCCTACGAGCAGTACTTC
>TRBV27|.|TRBJ2-2
CASAKGPGTGELFF
TGTGCCAGCGCAAAAGGGCCTGGCACCGGGGAGCTGTTTTTT
>TRBV5-4|.|TRBJ2-7
CASSLEESYEQYF
TGTGCCAGCAGCTTGGAAGAATCCTACGAGCAGTACTTC
>TRBV25-1|TRBD2|TRBJ2-1
CASSERLAGGEEQFF
TGTGCCAGCAGTGAACGTCTAGCGGGAGGGGAAGAGCAGTTCTTC
>TRBV6-1|.|TRBJ1-1
CASSERGRGTEAFF
TGTGCCAGCAGTGAACGGGGGCGAGGGACTGAAGCTTTCTTT